The rows below give T cell receptor beta chains drawn from one sample of a study of CD8+CD57+ T cells in acquired aplastic anemia. TCRdb passed the reads through MiXCR, listing each CDR3 protein once. There are some 120,000 distinct CDR3 sequences in the sample; over 30% occur only once, and 2.6% lies in the top ten. Sequencing used sorted CD4+, CD8+, or CD8+CD57+ T cells (not recorded which) from PBMCs. The receptors here all came from a human donor with aplastic anemia. CDR3s include the opening cysteine and the closing phenylalanine or tryptophan. D genes are given only for firm matches. A clone size is listed for some rows: how often the clone was seen (once, few, many), or a class if it is expanded.

cdr3_aa: CATSRERATGTDTQYF; cdr3_nt: TGTGCCACCAGCAGAGAGCGGGCAACAGGGACAGATACGCAGTATTTT; cdr3_length: 16; d_call: NA; clone_size: NA; j_call: TRBJ2-3; v_call: TRBV15
cdr3_aa: CASSSISGYNRGTDTQYF; cdr3_nt: TGTGCCAGTAGTTCGATCTCAGGGTACAATAGGGGCACAGATACGCAGTATTTT; cdr3_length: 18; d_call: NA; clone_size: many; j_call: TRBJ2-3; v_call: TRBV19
cdr3_aa: CAISAGTGNYGYTF; cdr3_nt: TGTGCCATCAGTGCCGGGACAGGGAACTATGGCTACACCTTC; cdr3_length: 14; d_call: TRBD1; clone_size: NA; j_call: TRBJ1-2; v_call: TRBV10-3
cdr3_aa: CASSRQGAISYEQYF; cdr3_nt: TGTGCCAGCAGCCGACAGGGGGCCATTTCCTACGAGCAGTACTTC; cdr3_length: 15; d_call: TRBD1; clone_size: many; j_call: TRBJ2-7; v_call: TRBV7-2
cdr3_aa: CASLRRSPGAGIGELFF; cdr3_nt: TGTGCCAGCCTTAGGCGATCCCCCGGGGCCGGTATCGGGGAGCTGTTTTTT; cdr3_length: 17; d_call: NA; clone_size: NA; j_call: TRBJ2-2; v_call: TRBV6-1
cdr3_aa: CASSIGRGRTGELFF; cdr3_nt: TGTGCCAGTAGTATTGGAAGGGGAAGGACCGGGGAGCTGTTTTTT; cdr3_length: 15; d_call: NA; clone_size: many; j_call: TRBJ2-2; v_call: TRBV19
cdr3_aa: CASSEGQGWNEQFF; cdr3_nt: TGCGCCAGCAGTGAGGGACAGGGCTGGAATGAGCAGTTCTTC; cdr3_length: 14; d_call: TRBD1; clone_size: NA; j_call: TRBJ2-1; v_call: TRBV10-2
cdr3_aa: CASGGQGGNEQFF; cdr3_nt: TGTGCCAGCGGGGGACAGGGTGGCAATGAGCAGTTCTTC; cdr3_length: 13; d_call: TRBD1; clone_size: NA; j_call: TRBJ2-1; v_call: TRBV7-6
cdr3_aa: CASSPPQGPEAFF; cdr3_nt: TGTGCCAGCTCACCACCACAGGGGCCTGAAGCTTTCTTT; cdr3_length: 13; d_call: TRBD1; clone_size: few; j_call: TRBJ1-1; v_call: TRBV18
cdr3_aa: CASSERVAGRTDTQYF; cdr3_nt: TGTGCCAGCAGTGAAAGAGTGGCGGGTCGGACAGATACGCAGTATTTT; cdr3_length: 16; d_call: NA; clone_size: many; j_call: TRBJ2-3; v_call: TRBV6-1
cdr3_aa: CASTSGRVNQPQHF; cdr3_nt: TGTGCCAGCACCAGCGGGAGGGTCAATCAGCCCCAGCATTTT; cdr3_length: 14; d_call: NA; clone_size: many; j_call: TRBJ1-5; v_call: TRBV6-1
cdr3_aa: CAISDKNTEAFF; cdr3_nt: TGTGCCATCAGTGACAAGAACACTGAAGCTTTCTTT; cdr3_length: 12; d_call: NA; clone_size: once; j_call: TRBJ1-1; v_call: TRBV10-3
cdr3_aa: CATSDSTSSSYNEQFF; cdr3_nt: TGTGCCACCAGTGACTCTACTAGCAGCTCCTACAATGAGCAGTTCTTC; cdr3_length: 16; d_call: NA; clone_size: NA; j_call: TRBJ2-1; v_call: TRBV24-1
cdr3_aa: CASSRDRPAVNEKLFF; cdr3_nt: TGTGCCAGCAGCAGGGACAGGCCAGCAGTAAATGAAAAACTGTTTTTT; cdr3_length: 16; d_call: TRBD1; clone_size: NA; j_call: TRBJ1-4; v_call: TRBV6-1
cdr3_aa: CASSSSTDQPQHF; cdr3_nt: TGTGCCAGCAGCTCGAGTACAGATCAGCCCCAGCATTTT; cdr3_length: 13; d_call: NA; clone_size: many; j_call: TRBJ1-5; v_call: TRBV5-8
cdr3_aa: CASSPYGTTKGGYTF; cdr3_nt: TGTGCCAGCAGCCCCTACGGGACGACTAAGGGCGGCTACACCTTC; cdr3_length: 15; d_call: NA; clone_size: few; j_call: TRBJ1-2; v_call: TRBV7-8
cdr3_aa: CSAAGQETQYF; cdr3_nt: TGCAGTGCCGCTGGACAAGAGACCCAGTACTTC; cdr3_length: 11; d_call: NA; clone_size: NA; j_call: TRBJ2-5; v_call: TRBV20-1
cdr3_aa: CSAPRRRDSLYIDTQYF; cdr3_nt: TGCAGTGCCCCCCGGAGAAGGGACTCCCTCTACATAGATACGCAGTATTTT; cdr3_length: 17; d_call: NA; clone_size: many; j_call: TRBJ2-3; v_call: TRBV20-1
cdr3_aa: CSARDGDRDTDTQYF; cdr3_nt: TGCAGTGCTAGAGACGGGGACAGGGACACAGATACGCAGTATTTT; cdr3_length: 15; d_call: TRBD1; clone_size: NA; j_call: TRBJ2-3; v_call: TRBV20-1
cdr3_aa: CASTSESWDKETQYF; cdr3_nt: TGTGCCAGCACCTCGGAGAGTTGGGATAAAGAGACCCAGTACTTC; cdr3_length: 15; d_call: NA; clone_size: many; j_call: TRBJ2-5; v_call: TRBV2
cdr3_aa: CASSLGGLSSYEQYF; cdr3_nt: TGCGCCAGCAGCCTGGGGGGGTTAAGCTCCTACGAGCAGTACTTC; cdr3_length: 15; d_call: TRBD2; clone_size: many; j_call: TRBJ2-7; v_call: TRBV5-1
cdr3_aa: CASSDPSGVFGGYTF; cdr3_nt: TGTGCCAGCAGTGATCCATCAGGGGTTTTCGGTGGCTACACCTTC; cdr3_length: 15; d_call: NA; clone_size: NA; j_call: TRBJ1-2; v_call: TRBV2